This note documents a single T cell receptor (beta chain) sequence. Sequenced by immunoSEQ multiplex PCR; TCRdb stores in-frame clones only, minus some. The sample yields about 10,000 clones, about 73% seen once. Germline V gene lookup returns CDR1 GTSNPN and CDR2 SVGIG (reference sequence). V was pared by 3 bases and J by 7 bases, with 12 bases of the junction left unmatched. The CDR3 length is 15 residues. This sample is drawn from a study of CD4+ T cells in melanoma. This receptor was taken from a human donor with melanoma. Sequenced material: cells from a culture (not recorded whether cultured in vitro). The rearrangement links TRBV30 to TRBJ1-2; 9 bases map to TRBD1. CDR3 bases: TGTGCCTGGAGCCGCCGTGACAGGGGGTGGGGTGGCTACACCTTC. This codes for CAWSRRDRGWGGYTF.